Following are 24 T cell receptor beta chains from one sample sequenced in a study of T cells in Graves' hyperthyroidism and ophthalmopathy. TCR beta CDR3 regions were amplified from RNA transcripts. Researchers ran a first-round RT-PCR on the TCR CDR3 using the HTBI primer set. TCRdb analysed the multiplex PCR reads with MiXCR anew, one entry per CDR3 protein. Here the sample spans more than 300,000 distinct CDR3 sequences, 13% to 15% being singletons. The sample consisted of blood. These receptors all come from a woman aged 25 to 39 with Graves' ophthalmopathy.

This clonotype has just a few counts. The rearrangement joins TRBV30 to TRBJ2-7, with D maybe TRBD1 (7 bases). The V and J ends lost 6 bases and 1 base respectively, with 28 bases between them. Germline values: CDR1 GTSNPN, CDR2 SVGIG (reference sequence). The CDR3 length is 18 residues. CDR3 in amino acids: CACRRRGPNFGGSYEQYF. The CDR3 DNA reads TGTGCCTGCCGACGAAGGGGGCCCAATTTTGGGGGGTCCTACGAGCAGTACTTC.

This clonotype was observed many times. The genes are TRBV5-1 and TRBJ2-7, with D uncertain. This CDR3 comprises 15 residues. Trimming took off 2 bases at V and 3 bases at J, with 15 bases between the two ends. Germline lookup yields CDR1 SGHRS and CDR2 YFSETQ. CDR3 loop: CASSLVVSGVYEQYF. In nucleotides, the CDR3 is TGCGCCAGCAGCTTAGTCGTTTCAGGAGTCTACGAGCAGTACTTC.

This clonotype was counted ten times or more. CDR3 nucleotides: TGTGCCAGTTCTGAGGACAGCCTTAATGAAAAACTGTTTTTT. Its translation is CASSEDSLNEKLFF. V usage is TRBV28 and J usage is TRBJ1-4, with D perhaps matching TRBD1 (6 bases). CDR1 and CDR2 from the germline V gene are MDHEN and SYDVKM. V lost 9 bases and J lost 4, with 15 bases in between. The CDR3 has 14 residues. The variable domain in full, with the rest retrieved from reference TRBV28 and TRBJ1-4, is DVKVTQSSRYLVKRTGEKVFLECVQDMDHENMFWYRQDPGLGLRLIYFSYDVKMKEKGDIPEGYSVSREKKERFSLILESASTNQTSMYLCASSEDSLNEKLFFGSGTQLSVL.

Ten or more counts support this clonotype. The CDR3 DNA reads as TGCAGTGGGAAGCCGCCGGATAATTCACCCCTCCACTTT. It codes for CSGKPPDNSPLHF. The V and J genes are TRBV20-1 and TRBJ1-6, with unresolved D. The CDR3 totals 13 residues. In germline, CDR1 is DFQATT, CDR2 SNEGSKA (reference sequence). The germline V and J ends were trimmed by 7 bases and 5 bases, with 12 bases remaining between them.

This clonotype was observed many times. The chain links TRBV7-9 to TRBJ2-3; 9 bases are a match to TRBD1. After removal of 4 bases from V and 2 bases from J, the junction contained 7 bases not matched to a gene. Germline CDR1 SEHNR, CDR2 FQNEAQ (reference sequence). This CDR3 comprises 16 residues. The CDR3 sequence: CASSSPGTGFTDTQYF. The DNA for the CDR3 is TGTGCCAGCAGCTCCCCCGGGACAGGGTTCACAGATACGCAGTATTTT.

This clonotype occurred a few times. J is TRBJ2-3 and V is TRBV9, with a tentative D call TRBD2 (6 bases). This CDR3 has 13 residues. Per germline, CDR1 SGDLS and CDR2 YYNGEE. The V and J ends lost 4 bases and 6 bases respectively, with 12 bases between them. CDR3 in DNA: TGTGCCAGCAGCCCCCGGCTAGCGGATACGCAGTATTTT. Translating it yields CASSPRLADTQYF.

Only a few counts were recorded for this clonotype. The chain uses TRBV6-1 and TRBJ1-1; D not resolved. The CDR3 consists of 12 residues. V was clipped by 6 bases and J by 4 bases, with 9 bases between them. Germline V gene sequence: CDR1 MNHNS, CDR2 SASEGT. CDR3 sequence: CASREGRTEAFF. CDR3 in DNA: TGTGCCAGCAGAGAGGGCCGCACTGAAGCTTTCTTT.

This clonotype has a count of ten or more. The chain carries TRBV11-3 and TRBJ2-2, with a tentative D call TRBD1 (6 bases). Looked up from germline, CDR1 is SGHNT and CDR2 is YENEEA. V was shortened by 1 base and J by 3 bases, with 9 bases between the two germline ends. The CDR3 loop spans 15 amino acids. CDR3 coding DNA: TGTGCCAGCAGCTTAGCCAGGGGCGACACCGGGGAGCTGTTTTTT. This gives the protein CASSLARGDTGELFF.

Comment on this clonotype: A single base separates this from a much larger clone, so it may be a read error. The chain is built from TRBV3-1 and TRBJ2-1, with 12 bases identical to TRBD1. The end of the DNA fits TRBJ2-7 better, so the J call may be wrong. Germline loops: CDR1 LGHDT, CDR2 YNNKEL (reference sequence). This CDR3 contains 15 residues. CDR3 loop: CASSQGQGAYNEQYF. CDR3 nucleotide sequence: TGTGCCAGCAGCCAGGGACAGGGGGCTTACAATGAGCAGTACTTC.

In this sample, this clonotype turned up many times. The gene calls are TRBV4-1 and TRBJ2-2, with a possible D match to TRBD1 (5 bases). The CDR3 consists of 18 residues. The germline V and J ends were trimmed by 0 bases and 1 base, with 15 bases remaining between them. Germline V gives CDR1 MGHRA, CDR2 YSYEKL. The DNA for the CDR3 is TGCGCCAGCAGCCAAGATCCTTCCGCTGGACAGAACACCGGGGAGCTGTTTTTT. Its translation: CASSQDPSAGQNTGELFF.

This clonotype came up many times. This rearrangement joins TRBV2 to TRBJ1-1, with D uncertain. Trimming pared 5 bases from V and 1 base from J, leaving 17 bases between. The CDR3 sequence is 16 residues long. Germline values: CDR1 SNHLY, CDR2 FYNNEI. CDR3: CASSISRVYSNTEAFF. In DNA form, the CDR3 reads TGTGCCAGCAGTATATCGAGGGTATACTCGAACACTGAAGCTTTCTTT.

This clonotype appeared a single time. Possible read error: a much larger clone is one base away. The CDR3 region has the DNA TGCGCCAGCAGTCCCTCTAGCGGGACGCAGTATTTT. It specifies CASSPSSGTQYF. The chain recombines TRBV10-1 with TRBJ2-3; TRBD2 aligns across 8 bases. The germline CDR1 and CDR2 sequences are WNHNN and SYGVQD (reference sequence). CDR3 length: 12 residues. Trimming at V came to 5 bases and at J to 9 bases, leaving 4 bases not matched to a gene.

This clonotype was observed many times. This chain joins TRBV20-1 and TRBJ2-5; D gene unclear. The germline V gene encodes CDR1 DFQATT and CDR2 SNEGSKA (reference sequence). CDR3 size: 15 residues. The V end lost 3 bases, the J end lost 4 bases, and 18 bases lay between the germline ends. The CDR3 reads CSASIWVGFGETQYF. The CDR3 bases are TGCAGTGCTAGTATTTGGGTGGGGTTTGGAGAGACCCAGTACTTC.

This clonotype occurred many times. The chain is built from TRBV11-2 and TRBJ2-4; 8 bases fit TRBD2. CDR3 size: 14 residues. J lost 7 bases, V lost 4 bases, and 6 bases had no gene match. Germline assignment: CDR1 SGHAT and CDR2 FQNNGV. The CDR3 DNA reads TGTGCCAGCAGCTCGGTAGCGGGGTTGAACATTCAGTACTTC. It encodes CASSSVAGLNIQYF.

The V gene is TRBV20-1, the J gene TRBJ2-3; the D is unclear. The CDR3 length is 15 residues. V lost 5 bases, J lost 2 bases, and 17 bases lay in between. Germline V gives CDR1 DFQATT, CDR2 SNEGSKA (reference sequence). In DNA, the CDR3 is TGCAGTGCTGGTATAGAGGATCCTTTCACAGATACGCAGTATTTT. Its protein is CSAGIEDPFTDTQYF.

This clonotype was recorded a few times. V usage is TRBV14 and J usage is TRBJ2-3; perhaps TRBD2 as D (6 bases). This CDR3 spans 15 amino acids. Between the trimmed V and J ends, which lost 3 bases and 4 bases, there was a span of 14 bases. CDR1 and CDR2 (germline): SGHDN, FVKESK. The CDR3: CASSQAAGWADTQYF. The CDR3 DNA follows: TGTGCCAGCAGCCAGGCCGCGGGGTGGGCAGATACGCAGTATTTT.

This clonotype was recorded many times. The CDR3 is CASGGGRPRETQYF. The CDR3 region has the DNA TGTGCCAGCGGGGGAGGACGCCCTCGAGAGACCCAGTACTTC. The chain recombines TRBV12-3 or TRBV12-4 with TRBJ2-5; weak D call: TRBD2 (6 bases). This CDR3 region has 14 residues. The V gene lost 8 bases and the J gene lost 4 bases, with 17 bases spanning the gap.

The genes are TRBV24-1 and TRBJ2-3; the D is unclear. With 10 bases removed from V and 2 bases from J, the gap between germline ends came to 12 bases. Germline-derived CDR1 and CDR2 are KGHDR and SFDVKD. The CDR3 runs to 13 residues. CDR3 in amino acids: CATPRRDTDTQYF. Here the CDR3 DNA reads TGTGCCACTCCCCGTAGGGACACAGATACGCAGTATTTT.

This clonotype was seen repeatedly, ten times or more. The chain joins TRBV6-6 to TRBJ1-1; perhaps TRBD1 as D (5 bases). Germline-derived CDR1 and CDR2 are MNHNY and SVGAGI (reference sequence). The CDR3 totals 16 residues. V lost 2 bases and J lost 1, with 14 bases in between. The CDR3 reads CASSYMGPVGNTEAFF. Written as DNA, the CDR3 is TGTGCCAGCAGTTACATGGGGCCCGTGGGGAACACTGAAGCTTTCTTT.

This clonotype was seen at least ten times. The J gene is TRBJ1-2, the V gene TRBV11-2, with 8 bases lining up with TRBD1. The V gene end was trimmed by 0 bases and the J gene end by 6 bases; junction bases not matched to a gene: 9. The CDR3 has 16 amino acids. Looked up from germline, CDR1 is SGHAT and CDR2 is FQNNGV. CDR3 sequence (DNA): TGTGCCAGCAGCTTAGATCCCAGGGGGCGCACGGATGGCTACACCTTC. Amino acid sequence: CASSLDPRGRTDGYTF. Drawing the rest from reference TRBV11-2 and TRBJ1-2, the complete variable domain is EAGVAQSPRYKIIEKRQSVAFWCNPISGHATLYWYQQILGQGPKLLIQFQNNGVVDDSQLPKDRFSAERLKGVDSTLKIQPAKLEDSAVYLCASSLDPRGRTDGYTFGSGTRLTVV.

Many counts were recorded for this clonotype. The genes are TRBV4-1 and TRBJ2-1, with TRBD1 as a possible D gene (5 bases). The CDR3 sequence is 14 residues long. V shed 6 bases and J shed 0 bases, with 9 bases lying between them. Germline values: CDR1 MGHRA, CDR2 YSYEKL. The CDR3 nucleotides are TGCGCCAGCAGGACAGAGAGCTCCTACAATGAGCAGTTCTTC. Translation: CASRTESSYNEQFF.

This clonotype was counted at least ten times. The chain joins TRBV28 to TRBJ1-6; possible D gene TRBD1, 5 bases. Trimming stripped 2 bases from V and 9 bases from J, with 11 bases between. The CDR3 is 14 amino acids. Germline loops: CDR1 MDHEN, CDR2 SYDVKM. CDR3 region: CASSLRQNPSPLHF. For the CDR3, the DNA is TGTGCCAGCAGTTTACGACAGAACCCTTCACCCCTCCACTTT.

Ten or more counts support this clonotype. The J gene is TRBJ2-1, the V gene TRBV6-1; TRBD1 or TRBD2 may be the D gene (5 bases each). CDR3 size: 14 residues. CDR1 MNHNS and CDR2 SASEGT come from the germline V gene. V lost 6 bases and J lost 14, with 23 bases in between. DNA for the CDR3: TGTGCCAGCAGCACCCGGGGCCGTGGGGTGGGGGAGTTCTTC. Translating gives CASSTRGRGVGEFF.

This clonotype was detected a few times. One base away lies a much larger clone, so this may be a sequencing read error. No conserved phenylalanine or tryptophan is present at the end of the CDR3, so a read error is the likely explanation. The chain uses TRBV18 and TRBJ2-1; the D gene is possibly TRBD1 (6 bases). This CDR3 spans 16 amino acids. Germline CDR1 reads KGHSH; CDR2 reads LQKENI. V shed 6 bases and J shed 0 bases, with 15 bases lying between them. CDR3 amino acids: CASSPPTGGSYNEQFL. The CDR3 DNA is TGTGCCAGCTCCCCCCCGACAGGTGGCTCCTACAATGAGCAGTTCCTC.